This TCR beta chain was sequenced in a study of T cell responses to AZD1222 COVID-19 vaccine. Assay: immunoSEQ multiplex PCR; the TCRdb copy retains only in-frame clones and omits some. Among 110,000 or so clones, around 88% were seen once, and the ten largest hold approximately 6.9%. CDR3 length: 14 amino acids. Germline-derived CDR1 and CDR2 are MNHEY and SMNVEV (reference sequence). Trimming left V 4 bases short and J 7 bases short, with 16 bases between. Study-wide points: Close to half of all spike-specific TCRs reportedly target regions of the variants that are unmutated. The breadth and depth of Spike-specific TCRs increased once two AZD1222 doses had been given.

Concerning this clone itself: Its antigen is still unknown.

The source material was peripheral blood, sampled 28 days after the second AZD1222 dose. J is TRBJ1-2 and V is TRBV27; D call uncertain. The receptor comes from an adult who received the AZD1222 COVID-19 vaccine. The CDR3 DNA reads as TGTGCCAGCAGTTCAGTGACACTCGGTGGTGGCTACACCTTC. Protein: CASSSVTLGGGYTF.